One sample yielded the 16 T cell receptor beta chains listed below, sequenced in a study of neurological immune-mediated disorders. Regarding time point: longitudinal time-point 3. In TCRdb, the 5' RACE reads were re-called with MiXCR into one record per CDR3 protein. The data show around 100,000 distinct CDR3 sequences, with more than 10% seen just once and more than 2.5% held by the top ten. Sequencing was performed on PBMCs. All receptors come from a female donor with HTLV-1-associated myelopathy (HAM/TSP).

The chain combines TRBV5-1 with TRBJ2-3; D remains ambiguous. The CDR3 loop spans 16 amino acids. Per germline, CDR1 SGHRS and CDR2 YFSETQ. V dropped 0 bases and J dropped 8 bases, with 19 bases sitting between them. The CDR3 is CASSLGNPVVQATQYF. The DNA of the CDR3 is TGCGCCAGCAGCTTGGGTAATCCGGTGGTCCAAGCTACGCAGTATTTT.

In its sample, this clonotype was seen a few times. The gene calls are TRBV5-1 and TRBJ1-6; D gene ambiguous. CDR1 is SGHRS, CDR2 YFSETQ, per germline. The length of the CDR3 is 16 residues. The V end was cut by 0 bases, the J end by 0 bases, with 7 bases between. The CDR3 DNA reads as TGCGCCAGCAGCTTGGACTTGAGCTCCTATAATTCACCCCTCCACTTT. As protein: CASSLDLSSYNSPLHF.

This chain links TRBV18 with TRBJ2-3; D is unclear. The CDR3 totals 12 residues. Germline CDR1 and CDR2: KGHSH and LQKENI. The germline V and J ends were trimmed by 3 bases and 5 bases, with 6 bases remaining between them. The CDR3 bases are TGTGCCAGCTCACCCCTCGGAGATACGCAGTATTTT. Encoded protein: CASSPLGDTQYF.

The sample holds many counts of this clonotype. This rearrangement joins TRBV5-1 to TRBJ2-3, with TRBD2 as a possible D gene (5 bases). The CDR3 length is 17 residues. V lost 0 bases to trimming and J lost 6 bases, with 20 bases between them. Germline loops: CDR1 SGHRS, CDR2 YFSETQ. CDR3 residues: CASSLEAQSLRRDTQYF. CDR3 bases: TGCGCCAGCAGCTTGGAAGCTCAGTCCCTCCGGAGGGATACGCAGTATTTT.

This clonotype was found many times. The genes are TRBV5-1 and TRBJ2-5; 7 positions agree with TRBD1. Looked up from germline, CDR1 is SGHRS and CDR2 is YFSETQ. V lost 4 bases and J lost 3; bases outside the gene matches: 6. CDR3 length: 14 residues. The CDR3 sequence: CASSPGTAKETQYF. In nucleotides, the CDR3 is TGCGCCAGCAGCCCGGGGACAGCCAAAGAGACCCAGTACTTC.

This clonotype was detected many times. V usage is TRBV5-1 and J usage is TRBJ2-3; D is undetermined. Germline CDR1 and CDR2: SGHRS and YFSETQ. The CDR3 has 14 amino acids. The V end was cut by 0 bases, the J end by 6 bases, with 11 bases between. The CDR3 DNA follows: TGCGCCAGCAGCTTGGCCCCTGGTGCGGATACGCAGTATTTT. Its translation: CASSLAPGADTQYF.

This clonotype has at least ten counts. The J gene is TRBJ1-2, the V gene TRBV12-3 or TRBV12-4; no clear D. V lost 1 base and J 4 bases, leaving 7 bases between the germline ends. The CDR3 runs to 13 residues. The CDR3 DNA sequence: TGTGCCAGCAGTTTAGGTGGGATCTATGGCTACACCTTC. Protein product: CASSLGGIYGYTF.

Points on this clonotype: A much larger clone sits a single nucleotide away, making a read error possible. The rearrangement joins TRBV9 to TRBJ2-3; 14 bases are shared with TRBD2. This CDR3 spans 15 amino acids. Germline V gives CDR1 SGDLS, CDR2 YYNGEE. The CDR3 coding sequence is TGTGTCAGCAGCGCAGACGGGACTAGCGGGGGAACGCAGTATTTT. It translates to CVSSADGTSGGTQYF.

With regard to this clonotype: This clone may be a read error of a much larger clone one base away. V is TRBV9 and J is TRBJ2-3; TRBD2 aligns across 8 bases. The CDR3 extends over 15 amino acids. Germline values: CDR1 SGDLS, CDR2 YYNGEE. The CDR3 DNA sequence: TGTACCAGCAGCGTAGAGACGGGGGGGCTCTCAACGCAGTATTTT. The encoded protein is CTSSVETGGLSTQYF.

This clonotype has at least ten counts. The CDR3 nucleotides read TGTGCCAGCAGCTTAGTGTGGGAGACCCAGTACTTC. Translated: CASSLVWETQYF. The gene calls are TRBV7-2 and TRBJ2-5; D unresolved. Germline V gives CDR1 SGHTA, CDR2 FQGNSA. This CDR3 region has 12 residues. With 1 base removed from V and 5 bases from J, the gap between germline ends came to 5 bases.

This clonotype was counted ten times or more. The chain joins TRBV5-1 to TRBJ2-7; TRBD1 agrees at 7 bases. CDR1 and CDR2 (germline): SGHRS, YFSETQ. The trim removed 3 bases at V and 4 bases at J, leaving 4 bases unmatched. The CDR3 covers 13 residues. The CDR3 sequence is CASSSRGQYEQYF. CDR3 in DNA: TGCGCCAGCAGCTCAAGGGGGCAATACGAGCAGTACTTC. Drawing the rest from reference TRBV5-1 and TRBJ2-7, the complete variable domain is KAGVTQTPRYLIKTRGQQVTLSCSPISGHRSVSWYQQTPGQGLQFLFEYFSETQRNKGNFPGRFSGRQFSNSRSEMNVSTLELGDSALYLCASSSRGQYEQYFGPGTRLTVT.

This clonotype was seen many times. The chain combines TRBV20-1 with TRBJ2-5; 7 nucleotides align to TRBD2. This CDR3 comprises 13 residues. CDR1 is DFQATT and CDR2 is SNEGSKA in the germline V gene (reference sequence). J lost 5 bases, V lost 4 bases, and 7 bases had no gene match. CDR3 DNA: TGCAGTGCTAAGACCGCCGGGGGGGAGACCCAGTACTTC. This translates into CSAKTAGGETQYF.

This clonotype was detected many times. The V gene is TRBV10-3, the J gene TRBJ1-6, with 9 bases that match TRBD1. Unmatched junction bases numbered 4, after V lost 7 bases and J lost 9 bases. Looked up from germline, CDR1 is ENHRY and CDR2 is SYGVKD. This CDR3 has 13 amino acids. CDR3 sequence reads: CAINPDRGSPLHF. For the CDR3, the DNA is TGTGCCATCAACCCGGACAGGGGTTCACCCCTCCACTTT.

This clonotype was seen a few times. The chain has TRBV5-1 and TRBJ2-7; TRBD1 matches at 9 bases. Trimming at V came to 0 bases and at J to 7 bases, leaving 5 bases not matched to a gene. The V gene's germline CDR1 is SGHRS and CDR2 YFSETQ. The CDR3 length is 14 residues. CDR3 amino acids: CASSLDRGLLEQYF. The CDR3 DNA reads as TGCGCCAGCAGCTTGGACAGGGGGCTTCTTGAGCAGTACTTC.

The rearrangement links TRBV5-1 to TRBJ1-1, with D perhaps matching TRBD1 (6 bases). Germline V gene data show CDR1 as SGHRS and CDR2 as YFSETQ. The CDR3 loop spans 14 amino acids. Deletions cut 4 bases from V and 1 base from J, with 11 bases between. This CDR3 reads CASSARTENTEAFF. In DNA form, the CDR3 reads TGCGCCAGCAGCGCCCGGACAGAGAACACTGAAGCTTTCTTT.

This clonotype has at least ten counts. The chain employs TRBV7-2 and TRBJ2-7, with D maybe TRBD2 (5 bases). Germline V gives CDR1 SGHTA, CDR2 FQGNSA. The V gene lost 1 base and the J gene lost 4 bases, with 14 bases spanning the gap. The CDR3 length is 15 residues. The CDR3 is CASSLGSGVVYEQYF. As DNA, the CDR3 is TGTGCCAGCAGCTTAGGATCCGGGGTGGTATACGAGCAGTACTTC.